Listed below are T cell receptor beta chains from one sample, sequenced in a study of cytomegalovirus exposure and HLA in healthy donors. Here immunoSEQ multiplex PCR was the method, and the copy in TCRdb shows in-frame clones only, minus some. The sample lists 55,000 to 80,000 clones, approximately 72% occurring once. Sequencing was done on a sample of PBMCs. These receptors were collected from a woman in her twenties or thirties in good health and CMV-seropositive. Both conserved end residues are part of each CDR3. The D gene is left open where the match is weak. Size tells how often a clone was seen (once, few, many) or the class of an expanded clone, and some rows leave it out.

D | J | size | V | CDR3 | DNA
- | TRBJ1-2 | - | TRBV20-1 | CSALFNYGYTF | TGCAGTGCCCTTTTTAACTATGGCTACACCTTC
TRBD2 | TRBJ2-3 | - | TRBV7-2 | CASSLSGRMGDTQYF | TGTGCCAGCTCCCTTAGCGGGAGGATGGGGGATACGCAGTATTTT
TRBD1 | TRBJ1-5 | - | TRBV6-5 | CASTPDRASNQPQHF | TGTGCCAGCACCCCAGACAGGGCCAGCAATCAGCCCCAGCATTTT
- | TRBJ2-3 | - | TRBV5-1 | CASSPGDTQYF | TGCGCCAGCAGCCCAGGAGATACGCAGTATTTT
TRBD1 | TRBJ1-5 | - | TRBV12-5 | CASAAGQGRYSNQPQHF | TGTGCTAGTGCTGCGGGACAGGGGCGCTATAGCAATCAGCCCCAGCATTTT
TRBD1 | TRBJ1-2 | - | TRBV18 | CASSSLDRGQNYGYTF | TGTGCCAGCTCATCCCTGGACAGGGGCCAGAACTATGGCTACACCTTC
TRBD1 | TRBJ1-2 | - | TRBV5-4 | CASSRGDRGSGYGYTF | TGTGCCAGCAGCCGGGGGGACAGGGGGTCAGGCTATGGCTACACCTTC
TRBD1 | TRBJ1-3 | few | TRBV2 | CASRKGAHSGNTIYF | TGTGCCAGCAGGAAGGGGGCCCACTCTGGAAACACCATATATTTT
- | TRBJ2-2 | once | TRBV21-1 | CASIQSGELFF | TGTGCCAGCATCCAATCCGGGGAGCTGTTTTTT
- | TRBJ2-5 | - | TRBV7-6 | CASSLAWDYQETQYF | TGTGCCAGCAGCTTAGCCTGGGACTACCAAGAGACCCAGTACTTC
- | TRBJ1-6 | - | TRBV6-5 | CASSYGQPNSPLHF | TGTGCCAGCAGTTACGGACAGCCCAATTCACCCCTCCACTTT
- | TRBJ1-4 | few | TRBV28 | CASRRQATNEKLFF | TGTGCCAGCAGGCGACAGGCAACTAATGAAAAACTGTTTTTT
TRBD2 | TRBJ2-3 | - | TRBV6-1 | CASSGLAGLRDTQYF | TGTGCCAGCAGCGGACTAGCGGGATTGAGGGATACGCAGTATTTT
- | TRBJ1-5 | - | TRBV28 | CASSPGGDNQPQHF | TGTGCCAGCAGTCCCGGGGGGGACAATCAGCCCCAGCATTTT
- | TRBJ1-2 | many | TRBV6-1 | CASSEREGRYGYTF | TGTGCCAGCAGTGAAAGGGAAGGGAGATATGGCTACACCTTC
- | TRBJ2-7 | - | TRBV7-8 | CASSYNRVNEQYF | TGTGCCAGCAGTTACAACAGGGTTAACGAGCAGTACTTC
TRBD1 | TRBJ2-7 | - | TRBV28 | CASRLVPGQGPYEQYF | TGTGCCAGCAGGCTTGTTCCGGGACAGGGACCCTACGAGCAGTACTTC
- | TRBJ1-1 | - | TRBV14 | CASSQVRGWNTEAFF | TGTGCCAGCAGCCAAGTCCGGGGATGGAACACTGAAGCTTTCTTT
- | TRBJ2-7 | - | TRBV11-1 | CASSFQGGLAEQYF | TGTGCCAGCAGCTTCCAGGGTGGGCTTGCCGAGCAGTACTTC
- | TRBJ1-5 | - | TRBV19 | CASSRGDPLAQHF | TGTGCCAGTAGTAGGGGGGACCCCTTGGCCCAGCATTTT
TRBD2 | TRBJ2-3 | - | TRBV29-1 | CSVEDAGLAVDTQYF | TGCAGCGTTGAAGATGCGGGACTAGCGGTAGATACGCAGTATTTT
- | TRBJ1-4 | few | TRBV5-6 | CASSLGRANEKLFF | TGTGCCAGCAGCTTGGGACGGGCTAATGAAAAACTGTTTTTT
- | TRBJ1-5 | - | TRBV28 | CASSHLWGGAGQPQHF | TGTGCCAGCAGTCACCTCTGGGGGGGCGCAGGTCAGCCCCAGCATTTT
- | TRBJ2-7 | once | TRBV7-6 | CASSLVGGTLVPSEQYF | TGTGCCAGCAGCTTAGTGGGCGGGACTTTGGTCCCCTCGGAGCAGTACTTC
- | TRBJ2-7 | - | TRBV11-2 | CASSTRVSREQYF | TGTGCCAGCAGCACCCGTGTGTCTAGGGAGCAGTACTTC
TRBD1 | TRBJ2-3 | - | TRBV7-8 | CASSQFRDRLWTDTQYF | TGTGCCAGCAGCCAATTTCGGGACAGGCTGTGGACAGATACGCAGTATTTT
TRBD2 | TRBJ2-3 | - | TRBV7-3 | CASSPSGRGRGTQYF | TGTGCCAGCAGCCCTAGCGGGAGGGGAAGGGGTACGCAGTATTTT
TRBD2 | TRBJ2-1 | - | TRBV30 | CAWSADWTSGRRRFF | TGTGCCTGGAGCGCTGATTGGACTAGCGGGAGAAGGAGGTTCTTC
TRBD2 | TRBJ2-7 | - | TRBV7-9 | CASSKRGASGRGDEQYF | TGTGCCAGCAGCAAAAGGGGGGCCAGCGGGAGAGGCGACGAGCAGTACTTC
- | TRBJ2-1 | - | TRBV5-1 | CASSPQDGSSYNEQFF | TGCGCCAGCAGCCCCCAGGACGGGAGCTCCTACAATGAGCAGTTCTTC
- | TRBJ1-4 | - | TRBV6-5 | CASSLTAGGTNEKLFF | TGTGCCAGCAGTTTGACAGCCGGGGGAACTAATGAAAAACTGTTTTTT
TRBD2 | TRBJ2-7 | - | TRBV29-1 | CSVENIGTSGTYEQYF | TGCAGCGTTGAAAATATCGGGACTAGCGGTACCTACGAGCAGTACTTC
TRBD2 | TRBJ2-7 | - | TRBV4-1 | CASSLTSGSSYEQYF | TGCGCCAGCAGCTTAACTAGCGGTTCCTCCTACGAGCAGTACTTC
- | TRBJ2-3 | - | TRBV6-5 | CASSYSRAGPTDTQYF | TGTGCCAGCAGTTACTCTAGGGCGGGACCCACAGATACGCAGTATTTT
TRBD1 | TRBJ2-1 | - | TRBV5-6 | CASSYYRDSFYNEQFF | TGTGCCAGCAGCTACTACCGGGACAGCTTCTACAATGAGCAGTTCTTC
TRBD2 | TRBJ2-7 | - | TRBV7-2 | CASSLVGLAGGPLDEQYF | TGTGCCAGCAGCTTAGTAGGACTAGCGGGAGGCCCCTTGGACGAGCAGTACTTC
TRBD2 | TRBJ2-5 | - | TRBV7-2 | CASSRAGLAPQETQYF | TGTGCCAGCTCCCGCGCCGGACTAGCGCCTCAAGAGACCCAGTACTTC
TRBD1 | TRBJ1-4 | - | TRBV6-5 | CASGIGGREKLFF | TGTGCCAGCGGGATAGGGGGCCGTGAAAAACTGTTTTTT
TRBD2 | TRBJ2-2 | - | TRBV5-4 | CASSPGLAGAGELFF | TGTGCCAGCAGCCCCGGACTAGCGGGAGCCGGGGAGCTGTTTTTT
- | TRBJ1-5 | - | TRBV9 | CASSEGDTFNQPQHF | TGTGCCAGCAGCGAGGGGGACACCTTCAATCAGCCCCAGCATTTT
- | TRBJ2-3 | - | TRBV7-2 | CASSQFSSRGDTQYF | TGTGCCAGCAGCCAGTTTAGCTCTCGCGGGGATACGCAGTATTTT
TRBD2 | TRBJ2-3 | - | TRBV7-9 | CASSLEGLATTDTQYF | TGTGCCAGCAGCTTAGAAGGACTAGCGACTACAGATACGCAGTATTTT
- | TRBJ1-4 | few | TRBV6-1 | CASRGVTNEKLFF | TGTGCCAGCAGAGGGGTCACTAATGAAAAACTGTTTTTT
TRBD2 | TRBJ2-3 | - | TRBV29-1 | CSVGLAGRVDTQYF | TGCAGCGTTGGACTAGCGGGAAGGGTAGATACGCAGTATTTT
- | TRBJ1-1 | - | TRBV30 | CAWILRTEAFF | TGTGCCTGGATCCTGAGGACTGAAGCTTTCTTT
- | TRBJ2-5 | - | TRBV6-1 | CASIGEETQYF | TGTGCCAGCATCGGGGAAGAGACCCAGTACTTC
TRBD1 | TRBJ1-2 | - | TRBV2 | CASSPGQGRANYGYTF | TGTGCCAGCAGTCCCGGACAGGGAAGAGCTAACTATGGCTACACCTTC
- | TRBJ2-1 | - | TRBV5-1 | CASSFSRATYNEQFF | TGCGCCAGCAGTTTTAGCAGGGCCACCTACAATGAGCAGTTCTTC
- | TRBJ2-7 | - | TRBV5-1 | CASSLESSGAYEQYF | TGCGCCAGCAGCTTGGAGAGTAGCGGCGCCTACGAGCAGTACTTC
TRBD1 | TRBJ1-1 | - | TRBV2 | CANPTGSTEAFF | TGTGCCAACCCGACAGGGAGCACTGAAGCTTTCTTT
TRBD2 | TRBJ2-3 | - | TRBV9 | CASSVDWREGRDTQYF | TGTGCCAGCAGCGTAGACTGGCGGGAGGGCCGTGATACGCAGTATTTT
- | TRBJ1-6 | - | TRBV4-2 | CASSQDRGFYNSPLHF | TGTGCCAGCAGCCAAGATCGAGGATTTTATAATTCACCCCTCCACTTT
- | TRBJ2-1 | once | TRBV7-9 | CASSPLREQFF | TGTGCCAGCAGCCCCCTCCGGGAGCAGTTCTTC
TRBD1 | TRBJ2-7 | - | TRBV10-3 | CAISGVIEGQGDEQYF | TGTGCCATCAGTGGCGTGATCGAGGGACAGGGGGACGAGCAGTACTTC